This paragraph covers one T cell receptor (beta chain) sequence. Its antigen is unknown. The sample is drawn from a study of cytomegalovirus exposure and HLA in healthy donors. Study-level results: Most sequenced TCRs were rare (though some public TCRs occurred in many donors).

V was clipped by 9 bases and J by 8 bases; unmatched bases: 14. The CDR3 extends over 17 amino acids. The germline gives CDR1 SNHLY, CDR2 FYNNEI. TCRdb keeps only in-frame clones here, not all; method: immunoSEQ multiplex PCR. The sample has some 210,000 clones, less than 90% seen once; the top ten hold 4.5% to 6%. This TCR derives from a woman younger than 35 in good health and CMV-seronegative. This chain uses TRBV2 with TRBJ2-1, with 15 bases lining up with TRBD2. Sequencing used PBMCs. The CDR3 spells CARRGLAGGRQKYEQFF. In DNA form, the CDR3 reads TGTGCCAGGAGGGGACTAGCGGGGGGACGGCAAAAGTATGAGCAGTTCTTC.